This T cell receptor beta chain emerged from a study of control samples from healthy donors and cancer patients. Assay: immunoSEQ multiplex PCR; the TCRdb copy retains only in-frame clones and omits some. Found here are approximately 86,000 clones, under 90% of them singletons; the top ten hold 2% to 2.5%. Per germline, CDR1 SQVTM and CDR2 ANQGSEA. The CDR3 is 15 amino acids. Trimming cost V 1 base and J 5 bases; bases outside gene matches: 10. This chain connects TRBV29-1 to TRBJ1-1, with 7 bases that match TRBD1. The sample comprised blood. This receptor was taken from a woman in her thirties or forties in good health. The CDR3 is CSVEAEETGRTEAFF. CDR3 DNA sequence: TGCAGCGTTGAAGCGGAGGAGACAGGGAGGACTGAAGCTTTCTTT.